This T cell receptor (beta chain) was captured in a study of T cell changes during pregnancy in multiple sclerosis. The CDR3 is 18 amino acids. CDR1 is SGHRS, CDR2 YFSETQ, per germline. After removal of 0 bases from V and 2 bases from J, the junction contained 8 bases not matched to a gene. Data came from immunoSEQ multiplex PCR; TCRdb stores just in-frame clones and leaves some out. The sample records more than 35,000 clones, about 95% being singletons. This sequence was found in a female donor with multiple sclerosis, enrolled in a pregnancy study. The chain recombines TRBV5-1 with TRBJ2-4, with 10 bases that match TRBD2. The sample in question was CD4+ T cells from peripheral blood mononuclear cells, obtained in the second trimester of pregnancy. CDR3 sequence reads: CASSLGSGGARTKNIQYF. CDR3 DNA: TGCGCCAGCAGCTTGGGAAGCGGGGGGGCCCGAACCAAAAACATTCAGTACTTC.